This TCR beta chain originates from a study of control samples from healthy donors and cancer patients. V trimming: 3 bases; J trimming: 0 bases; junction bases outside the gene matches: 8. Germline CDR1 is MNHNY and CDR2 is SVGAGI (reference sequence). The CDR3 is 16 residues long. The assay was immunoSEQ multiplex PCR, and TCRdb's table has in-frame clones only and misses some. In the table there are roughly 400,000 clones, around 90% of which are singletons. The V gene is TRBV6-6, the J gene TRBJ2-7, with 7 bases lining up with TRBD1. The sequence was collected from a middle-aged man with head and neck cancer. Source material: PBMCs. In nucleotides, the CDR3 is TGTGCCAGCAGTTATTCCGGACAGGCTTCCTCCTACGAGCAGTACTTC. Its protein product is CASSYSGQASSYEQYF.